The clone carrying this T cell receptor (beta chain) has a handful of counts. Its target is unknown. This CDR3 is built from 16 residues. Germline-derived CDR1 and CDR2 are MDHEN and SYDVKM. Trimming at V came to 5 bases and at J to 9 bases, leaving 13 bases not matched to a gene. These data originate in a study of metastatic and nonmetastatic thyroid tumors. Study-level background: Repertoire data that came from the blood and tumor or nodule tissue of malignant and benign thyroid patients were compared.

Patients were all untreated before their thyroid surgery. Regarding the study as a whole: Patients with malignant thyroid tumors reportedly had significantly higher TCR beta diversity than those with benign nodules, in blood and tumor.

In the original processing: Clinicopathological groups supplied CDR3 differences that were used to build a distant-metastasis classifier for papillary thyroid cancer. MiXCR was used by TCRdb to re-call the PCR reads. The V and J calls were determined by TCRdb, not by the authors. The sample yields some 4,500 clones, roughly 19% seen once. The sample comprised adjacent normal tissue. The chain is built from TRBV28 and TRBJ2-7, with 13 bases fitting TRBD2. This receptor was taken from a male donor with papillary thyroid cancer or a benign thyroid nodule (not recorded which). Some clones in this sample may be carry-over from other donors' samples. The DNA for the CDR3 is TGTGCCAGCAGTCCGACTAGCGGGGGGTTACGGCGGGGGCAGTACTTC. Amino acid sequence: CASSPTSGGLRRGQYF.